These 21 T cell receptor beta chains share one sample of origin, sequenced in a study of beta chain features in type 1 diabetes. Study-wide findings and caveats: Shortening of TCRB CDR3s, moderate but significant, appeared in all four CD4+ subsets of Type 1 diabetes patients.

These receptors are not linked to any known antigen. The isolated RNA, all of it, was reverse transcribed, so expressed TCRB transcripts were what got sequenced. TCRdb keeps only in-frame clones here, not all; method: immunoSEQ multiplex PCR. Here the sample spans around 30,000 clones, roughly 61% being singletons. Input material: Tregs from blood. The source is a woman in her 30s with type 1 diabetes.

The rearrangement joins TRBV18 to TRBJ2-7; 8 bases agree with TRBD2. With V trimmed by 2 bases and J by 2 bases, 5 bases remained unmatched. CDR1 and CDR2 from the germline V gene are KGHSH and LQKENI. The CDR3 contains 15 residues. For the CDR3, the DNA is TGTGCCAGCTCACCAGAAAGCGGGAGAGCCTACGAGCAGTACTTC. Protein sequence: CASSPESGRAYEQYF.

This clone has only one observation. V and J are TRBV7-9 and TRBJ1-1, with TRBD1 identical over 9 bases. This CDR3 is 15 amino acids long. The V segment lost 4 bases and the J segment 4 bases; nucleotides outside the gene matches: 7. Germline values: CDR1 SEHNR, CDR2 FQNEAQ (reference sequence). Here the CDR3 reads CASSWETGGGTEAFF. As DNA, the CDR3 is TGTGCCAGCAGCTGGGAGACAGGGGGAGGCACTGAAGCTTTCTTT.

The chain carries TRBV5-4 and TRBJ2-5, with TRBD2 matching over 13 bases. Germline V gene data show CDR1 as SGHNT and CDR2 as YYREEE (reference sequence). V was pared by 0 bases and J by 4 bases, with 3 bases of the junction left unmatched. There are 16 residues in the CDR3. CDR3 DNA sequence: TGTGCCAGCAGCTTGGCCGGACTAGCGGGAGCAGAGACCCAGTACTTC. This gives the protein CASSLAGLAGAETQYF.

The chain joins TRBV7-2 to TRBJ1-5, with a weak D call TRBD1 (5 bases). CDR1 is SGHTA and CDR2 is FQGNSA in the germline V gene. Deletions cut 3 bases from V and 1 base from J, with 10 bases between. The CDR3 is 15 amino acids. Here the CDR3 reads CASSLAGKSNQPQHF. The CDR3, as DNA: TGTGCCAGCAGCTTGGCAGGGAAAAGCAATCAGCCCCAGCATTTT. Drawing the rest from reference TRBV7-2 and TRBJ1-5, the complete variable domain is GAGVSQSPSNKVTEKGKDVELRCDPISGHTALYWYRQSLGQGLEFLIYFQGNSAPDKSGLPSDRFSAERTGGSVSTLTIQRTQQEDSAVYLCASSLAGKSNQPQHFGDGTRLSIL.

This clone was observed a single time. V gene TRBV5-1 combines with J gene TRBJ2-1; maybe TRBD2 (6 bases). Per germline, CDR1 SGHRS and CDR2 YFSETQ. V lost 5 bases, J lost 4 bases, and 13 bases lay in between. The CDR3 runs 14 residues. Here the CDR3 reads CASRKLAAYNEQFF. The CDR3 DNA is TGCGCCAGCAGGAAACTAGCAGCTTACAATGAGCAGTTCTTC. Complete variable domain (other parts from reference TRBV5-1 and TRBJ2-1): KAGVTQTPRYLIKTRGQQVTLSCSPISGHRSVSWYQQTPGQGLQFLFEYFSETQRNKGNFPGRFSGRQFSNSRSEMNVSTLELGDSALYLCASRKLAAYNEQFFGPGTRLTVL.

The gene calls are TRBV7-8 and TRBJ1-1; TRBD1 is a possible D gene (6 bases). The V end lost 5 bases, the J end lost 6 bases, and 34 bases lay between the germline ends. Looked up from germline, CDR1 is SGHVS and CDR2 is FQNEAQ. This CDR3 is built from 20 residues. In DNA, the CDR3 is TGTGCCAGCAGCCGAAACTTACGGGTATGGGGGCAGCTGCCTTACCCTGAAGCTTTCTTT. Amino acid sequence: CASSRNLRVWGQLPYPEAFF.

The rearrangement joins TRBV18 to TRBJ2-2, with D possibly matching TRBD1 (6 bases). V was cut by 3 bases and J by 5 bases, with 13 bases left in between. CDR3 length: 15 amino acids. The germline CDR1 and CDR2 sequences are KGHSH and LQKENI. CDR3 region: CASSPSRTGTGELFF. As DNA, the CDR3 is TGTGCCAGCTCACCGTCAAGAACAGGGACCGGGGAGCTGTTTTTT.

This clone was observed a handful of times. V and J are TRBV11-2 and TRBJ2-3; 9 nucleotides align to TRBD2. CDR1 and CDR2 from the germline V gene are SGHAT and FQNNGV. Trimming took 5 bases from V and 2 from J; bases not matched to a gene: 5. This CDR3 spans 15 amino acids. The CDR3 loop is CASSTRLADTDTQYF. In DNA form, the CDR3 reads TGTGCCAGCAGCACGCGACTAGCGGACACAGATACGCAGTATTTT. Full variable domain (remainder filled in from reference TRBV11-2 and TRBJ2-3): EAGVAQSPRYKIIEKRQSVAFWCNPISGHATLYWYQQILGQGPKLLIQFQNNGVVDDSQLPKDRFSAERLKGVDSTLKIQPAKLEDSAVYLCASSTRLADTDTQYFGPGTRLTVL.

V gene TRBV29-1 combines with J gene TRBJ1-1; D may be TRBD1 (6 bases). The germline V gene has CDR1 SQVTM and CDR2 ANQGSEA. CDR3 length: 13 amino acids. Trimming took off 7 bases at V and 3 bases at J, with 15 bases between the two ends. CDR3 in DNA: TGCAGCGCCTCAGGCCCAGGGGACACTGAAGCTTTCTTT. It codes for CSASGPGDTEAFF.

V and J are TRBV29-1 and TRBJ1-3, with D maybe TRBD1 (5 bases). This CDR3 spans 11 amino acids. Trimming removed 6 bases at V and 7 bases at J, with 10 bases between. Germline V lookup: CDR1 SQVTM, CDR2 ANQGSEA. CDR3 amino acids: CSVARQNTIYF. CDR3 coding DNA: TGCAGCGTCGCAAGACAGAACACCATATATTTT.

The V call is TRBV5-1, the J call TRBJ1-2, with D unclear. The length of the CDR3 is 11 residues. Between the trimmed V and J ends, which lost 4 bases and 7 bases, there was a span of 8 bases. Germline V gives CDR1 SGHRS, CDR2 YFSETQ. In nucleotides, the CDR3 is TGCGCCAGCAGCGGCCAGGTTGGCTACACCTTC. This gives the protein CASSGQVGYTF.

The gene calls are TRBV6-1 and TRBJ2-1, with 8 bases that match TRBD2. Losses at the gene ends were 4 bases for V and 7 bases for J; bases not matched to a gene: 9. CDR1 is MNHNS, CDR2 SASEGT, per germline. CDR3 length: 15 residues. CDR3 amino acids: CASSAGGGRLNEQFF. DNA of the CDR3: TGTGCCAGCAGTGCGGGTGGCGGGAGGCTGAATGAGCAGTTCTTC.

CDR3 DNA: TGTGCCAGCAGCCTTCCTCAGGGACAGGGGTGGAACACTGAAGCTTTCTTT. Amino acid sequence: CASSLPQGQGWNTEAFF. The chain joins TRBV5-6 to TRBJ1-1; 10 bases fit TRBD1. V shed 4 bases and J 1 base; nucleotides not matched to a gene: 10. The length of the CDR3 is 17 residues. Germline V gives CDR1 SGHDT, CDR2 YYEEEE.

CDR3 residues: CASSVLLAGGHDEQFF. The CDR3 region has the DNA TGTGCCAGCAGCGTTTTACTAGCGGGAGGGCACGATGAGCAGTTCTTC. The rearrangement uses TRBV5-5 and TRBJ2-1, with 13 bases matching TRBD2. The CDR3 contains 16 residues. Germline V gene sequence: CDR1 SGHKS, CDR2 YYEKEE (reference sequence). The J segment lost 8 bases and the V segment lost 4 bases, leaving 9 bases of the junction unmatched.

In DNA form, the CDR3 reads TGTGCCAGCAGCTTAGGGAGAACGATGCAAGAGACCCAGTACTTC. Protein: CASSLGRTMQETQYF. The chain joins TRBV11-2 to TRBJ2-5; no reliable D call. Germline CDR1 and CDR2: SGHAT and FQNNGV. The length of the CDR3 is 15 residues. Trimming took off 1 base at V and 2 bases at J, with 11 bases between the two ends.

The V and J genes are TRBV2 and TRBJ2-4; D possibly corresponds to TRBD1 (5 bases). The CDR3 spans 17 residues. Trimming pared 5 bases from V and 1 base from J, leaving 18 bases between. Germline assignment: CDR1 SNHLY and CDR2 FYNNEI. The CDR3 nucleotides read TGTGCCAGCAGTTTTACTACAGGCTTTTCGGCCAAAAACATTCAGTACTTC. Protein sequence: CASSFTTGFSAKNIQYF.

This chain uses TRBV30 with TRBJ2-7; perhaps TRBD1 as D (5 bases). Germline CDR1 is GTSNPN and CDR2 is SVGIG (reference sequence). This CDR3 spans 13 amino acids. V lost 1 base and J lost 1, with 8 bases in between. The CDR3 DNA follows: TGTGCCTGGAGTGCGGCAGGGTCCTACGAGCAGTACTTC. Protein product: CAWSAAGSYEQYF.

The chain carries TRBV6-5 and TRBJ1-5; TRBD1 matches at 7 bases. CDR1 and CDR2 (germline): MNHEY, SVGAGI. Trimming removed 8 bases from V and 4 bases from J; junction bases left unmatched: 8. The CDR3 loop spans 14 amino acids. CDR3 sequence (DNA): TGTGCCAGCCAAAGGGGACAGCCAAATCAGCCCCAGCATTTT. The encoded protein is CASQRGQPNQPQHF.

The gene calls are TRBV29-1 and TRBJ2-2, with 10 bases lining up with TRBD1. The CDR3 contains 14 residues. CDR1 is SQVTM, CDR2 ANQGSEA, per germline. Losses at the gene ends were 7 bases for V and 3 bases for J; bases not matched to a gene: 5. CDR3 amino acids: CSAEGTGDTGELFF. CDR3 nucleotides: TGCAGCGCCGAGGGGACAGGGGACACCGGGGAGCTGTTTTTT.

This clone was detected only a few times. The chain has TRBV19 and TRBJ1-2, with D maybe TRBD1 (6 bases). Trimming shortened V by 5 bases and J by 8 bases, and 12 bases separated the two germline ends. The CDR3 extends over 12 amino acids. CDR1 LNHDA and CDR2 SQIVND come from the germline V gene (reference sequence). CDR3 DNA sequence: TGTGCCAGTAGTTGGCGGGGGCAAGGCTACACCTTC. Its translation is CASSWRGQGYTF.

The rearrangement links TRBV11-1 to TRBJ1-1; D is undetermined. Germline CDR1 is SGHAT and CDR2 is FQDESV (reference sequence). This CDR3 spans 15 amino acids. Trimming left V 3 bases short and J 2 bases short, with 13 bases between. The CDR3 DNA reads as TGTGCCAGCAGCTTTTATTGGCAGTTAAACACTGAAGCTTTCTTT. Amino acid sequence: CASSFYWQLNTEAFF.